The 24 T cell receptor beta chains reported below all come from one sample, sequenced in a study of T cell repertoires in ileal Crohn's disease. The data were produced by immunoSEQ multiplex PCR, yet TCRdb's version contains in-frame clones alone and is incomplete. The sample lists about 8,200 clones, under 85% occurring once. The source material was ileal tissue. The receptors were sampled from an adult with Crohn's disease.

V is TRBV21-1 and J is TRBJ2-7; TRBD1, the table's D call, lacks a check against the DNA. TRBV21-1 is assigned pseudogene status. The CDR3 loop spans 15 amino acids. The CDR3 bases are TGTGCCAGCAGCCTCAACGACAGGGAAGCCTACGAGCAGTACTTC. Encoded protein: CASSLNDREAYEQYF.

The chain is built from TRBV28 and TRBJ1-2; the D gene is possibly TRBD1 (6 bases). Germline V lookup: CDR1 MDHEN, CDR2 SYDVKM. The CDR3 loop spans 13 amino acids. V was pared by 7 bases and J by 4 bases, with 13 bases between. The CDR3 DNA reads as TGTGCCAGCAACCCTGACAGGCCCTATGGCTACACCTTC. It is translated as CASNPDRPYGYTF.

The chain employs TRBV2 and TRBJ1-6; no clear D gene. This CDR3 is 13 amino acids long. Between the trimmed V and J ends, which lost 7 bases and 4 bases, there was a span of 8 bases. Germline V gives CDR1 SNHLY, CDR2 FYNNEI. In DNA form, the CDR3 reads TGTGCCAGCATGGGCAGTTATAATTCACCCCTCCACTTT. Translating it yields CASMGSYNSPLHF.

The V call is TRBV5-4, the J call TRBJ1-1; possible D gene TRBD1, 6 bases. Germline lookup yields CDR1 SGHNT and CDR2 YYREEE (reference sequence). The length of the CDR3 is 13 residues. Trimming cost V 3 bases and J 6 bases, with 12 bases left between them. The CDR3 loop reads CASSWDTGAEAFF. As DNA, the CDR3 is TGTGCCAGCAGCTGGGACACAGGAGCTGAAGCTTTCTTT.

The CDR3 DNA follows: TGTGCCACCAGCAGAGTGGTCCGGGATTTGACTGAAGCTTTCTTT. Amino acid sequence: CATSRVVRDLTEAFF. This chain joins TRBV15 and TRBJ1-1; D uncertain. Trimming took off 1 base at V and 5 bases at J, with 14 bases between the two ends. Germline-derived CDR1 and CDR2 are LNHNV and YYDKDF (reference sequence). This CDR3 has 15 amino acids.

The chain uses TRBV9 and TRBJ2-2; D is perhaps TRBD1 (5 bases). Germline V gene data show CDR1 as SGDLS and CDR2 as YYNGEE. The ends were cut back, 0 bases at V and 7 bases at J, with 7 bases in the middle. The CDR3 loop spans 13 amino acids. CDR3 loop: CASSVATGGELFF. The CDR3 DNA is TGTGCCAGCAGCGTAGCTACAGGCGGGGAGCTGTTTTTT.

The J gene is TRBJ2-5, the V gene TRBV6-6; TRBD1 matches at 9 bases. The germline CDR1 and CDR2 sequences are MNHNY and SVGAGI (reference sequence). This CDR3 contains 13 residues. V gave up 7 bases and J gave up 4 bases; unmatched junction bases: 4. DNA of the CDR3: TGTGCCAGCACGAGGGACAGGGCAGAGACCCAGTACTTC. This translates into CASTRDRAETQYF.

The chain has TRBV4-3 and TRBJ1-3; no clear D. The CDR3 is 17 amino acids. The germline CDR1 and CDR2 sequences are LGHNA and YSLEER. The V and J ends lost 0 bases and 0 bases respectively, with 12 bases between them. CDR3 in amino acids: CASSQDIFGSSGNTIYF. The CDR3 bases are TGCGCCAGCAGCCAAGATATATTCGGGAGCTCTGGAAACACCATATATTTT.

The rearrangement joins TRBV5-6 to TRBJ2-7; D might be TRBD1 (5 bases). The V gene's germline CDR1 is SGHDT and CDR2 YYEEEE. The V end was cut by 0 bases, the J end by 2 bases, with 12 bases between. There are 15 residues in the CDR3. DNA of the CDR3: TGTGCCAGCAGCTTGGTCGGACACTTTACCTACGAGCAGTACTTC. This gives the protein CASSLVGHFTYEQYF.

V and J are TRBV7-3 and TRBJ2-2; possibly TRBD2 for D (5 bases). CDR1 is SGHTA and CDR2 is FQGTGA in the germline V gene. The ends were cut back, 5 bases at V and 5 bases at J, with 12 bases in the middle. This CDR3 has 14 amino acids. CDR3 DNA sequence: TGTGCCAGCAGCCCTACTAGGGCTACCGGGGAGCTGTTTTTT. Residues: CASSPTRATGELFF.

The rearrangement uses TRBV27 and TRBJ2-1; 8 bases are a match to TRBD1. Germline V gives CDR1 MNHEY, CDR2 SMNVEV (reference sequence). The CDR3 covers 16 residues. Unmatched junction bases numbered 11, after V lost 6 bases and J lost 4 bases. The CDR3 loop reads CASRNIQGAGYNEQFF. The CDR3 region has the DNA TGTGCCAGCAGAAATATTCAGGGGGCGGGATACAATGAGCAGTTCTTC.

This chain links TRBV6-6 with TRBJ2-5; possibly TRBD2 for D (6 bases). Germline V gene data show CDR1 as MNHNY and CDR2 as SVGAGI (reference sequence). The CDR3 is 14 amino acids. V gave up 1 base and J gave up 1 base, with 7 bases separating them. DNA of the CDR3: TGTGCCAGCAGTTACTTCGGGGGCCAAGAGACCCAGTACTTC. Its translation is CASSYFGGQETQYF.

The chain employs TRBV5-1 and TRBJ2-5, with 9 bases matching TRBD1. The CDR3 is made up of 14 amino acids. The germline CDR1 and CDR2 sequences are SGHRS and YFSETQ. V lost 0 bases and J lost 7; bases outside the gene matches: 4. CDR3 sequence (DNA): TGCGCCAGCAGCTTGGACAGGGGGCAAAGGACCCAGTACTTC. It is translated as CASSLDRGQRTQYF.

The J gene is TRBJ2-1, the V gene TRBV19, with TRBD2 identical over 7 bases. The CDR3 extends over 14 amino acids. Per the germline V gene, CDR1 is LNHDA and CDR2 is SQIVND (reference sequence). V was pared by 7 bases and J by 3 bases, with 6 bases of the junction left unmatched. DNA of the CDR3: TGTGCCAGTAAGGGAGGGATCCTCTACAATGAGCAGTTCTTC. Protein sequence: CASKGGILYNEQFF.

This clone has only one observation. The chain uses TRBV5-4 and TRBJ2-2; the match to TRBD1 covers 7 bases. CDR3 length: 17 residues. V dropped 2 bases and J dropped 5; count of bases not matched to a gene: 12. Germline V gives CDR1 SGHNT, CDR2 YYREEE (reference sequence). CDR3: CASSLVTGSASTGELFF. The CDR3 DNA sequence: TGTGCCAGCAGCTTAGTGACAGGGTCGGCTTCTACCGGGGAGCTGTTTTTT.

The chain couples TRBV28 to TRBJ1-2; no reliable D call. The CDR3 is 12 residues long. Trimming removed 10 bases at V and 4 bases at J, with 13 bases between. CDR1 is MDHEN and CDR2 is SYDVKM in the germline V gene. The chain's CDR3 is CAIQATSYGYTF. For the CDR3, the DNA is TGTGCCATTCAAGCGACTTCCTATGGCTACACCTTC.

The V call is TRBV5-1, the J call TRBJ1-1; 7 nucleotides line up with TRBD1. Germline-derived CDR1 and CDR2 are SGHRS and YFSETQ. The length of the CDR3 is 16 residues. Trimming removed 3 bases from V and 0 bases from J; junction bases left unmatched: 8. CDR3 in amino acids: CASSSDPGQLNTEAFF. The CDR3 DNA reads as TGCGCCAGCAGCTCAGATCCGGGACAGCTGAACACTGAAGCTTTCTTT.

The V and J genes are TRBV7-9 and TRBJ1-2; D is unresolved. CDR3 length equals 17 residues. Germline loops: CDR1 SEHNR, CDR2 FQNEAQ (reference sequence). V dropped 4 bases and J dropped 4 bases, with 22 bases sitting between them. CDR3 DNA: TGTGCCAGCAGCTCGTCGGTCCGGGAGATTACCCTCTATGGCTACACCTTC. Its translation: CASSSSVREITLYGYTF. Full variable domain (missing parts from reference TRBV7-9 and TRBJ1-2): DTGVSQNPRHKITKRGQNVTFRCDPISEHNRLYWYRQTLGQGPEFLTYFQNEAQLEKSRLLSDRFSAERPKGSFSTLEIQRTEQGDSAMYLCASSSSVREITLYGYTFGSGTRLTVV.

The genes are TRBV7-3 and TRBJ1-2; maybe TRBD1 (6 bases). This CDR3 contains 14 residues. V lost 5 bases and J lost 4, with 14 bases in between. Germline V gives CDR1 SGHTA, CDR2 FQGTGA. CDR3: CASSPMGAGYGYTF. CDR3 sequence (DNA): TGTGCCAGCAGCCCGATGGGGGCGGGCTATGGCTACACCTTC. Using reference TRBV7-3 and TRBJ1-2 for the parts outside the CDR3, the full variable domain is GAGVSQTPSNKVTEKGKYVELRCDPISGHTALYWYRQSLGQGPEFLIYFQGTGAADDSGLPNDRFFAVRPEGSVSTLKIQRTERGDSAVYLCASSPMGAGYGYTFGSGTRLTVV.

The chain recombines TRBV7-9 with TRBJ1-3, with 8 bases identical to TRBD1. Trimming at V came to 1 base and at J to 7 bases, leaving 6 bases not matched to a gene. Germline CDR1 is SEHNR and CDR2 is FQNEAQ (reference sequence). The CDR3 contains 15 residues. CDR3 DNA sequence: TGTGCCAGCAGCTTAGGGGGAAGACAGGGGAACACCATATATTTT. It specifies CASSLGGRQGNTIYF.

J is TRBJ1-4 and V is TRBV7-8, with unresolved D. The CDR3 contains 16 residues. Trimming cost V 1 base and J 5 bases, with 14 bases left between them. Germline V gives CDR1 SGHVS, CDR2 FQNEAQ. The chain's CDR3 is CASSLGAGGLNEKLFF. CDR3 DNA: TGTGCCAGCAGCTTAGGGGCGGGAGGGCTCAATGAAAAACTGTTTTTT.

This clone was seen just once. The CDR3 here is CASSPQGGETQYF. Written as DNA, the CDR3 is TGTGCCAGCTCACCCCAAGGAGGGGAGACCCAGTACTTC. The rearrangement joins TRBV18 to TRBJ2-5; weak D call: TRBD2 (6 bases). V lost 3 bases and J 5 bases, leaving 10 bases between the germline ends. Germline CDR1 reads KGHSH; CDR2 reads LQKENI. The CDR3 is made up of 13 amino acids.

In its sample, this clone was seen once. The CDR3 sequence: CASSSGGAWGYTF. The CDR3, as DNA: TGTGCCAGTAGTTCGGGCGGGGCATGGGGCTACACCTTC. The chain is built from TRBV19 and TRBJ1-2; possible D gene TRBD1, 5 bases. The V end lost 5 bases, the J end lost 8 bases, and 15 bases lay between the germline ends. The CDR3 runs 13 residues. The germline V gene encodes CDR1 LNHDA and CDR2 SQIVND (reference sequence). Filled out from reference TRBV19 and TRBJ1-2, the complete variable domain reads DGGITQSPKYLFRKEGQNVTLSCEQNLNHDAMYWYRQDPGQGLRLIYYSQIVNDFQKGDIAEGYSVSREKKESFPLTVTSAQKNPTAFYLCASSSGGAWGYTFGSGTRLTVV.

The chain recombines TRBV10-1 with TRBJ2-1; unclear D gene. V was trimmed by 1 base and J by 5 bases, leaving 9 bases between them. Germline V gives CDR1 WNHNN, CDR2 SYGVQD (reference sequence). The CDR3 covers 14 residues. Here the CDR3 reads CASSELPHNNEQFF. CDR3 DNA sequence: TGCGCCAGCAGTGAGTTACCGCACAACAATGAGCAGTTCTTC.